What follows are 18 T cell receptor beta chains derived from one specimen sequenced in a study of regulatory T cells in long-lasting Graves disease. Documented time point: newly diagnosed GD, antithyroid drugs for less than 3 months. The TCR library was made from RNA that had been extracted from PBMCs in TRIzol. HTBI primers from iRepertoire and Arm-PCR of CDR3 regions yielded the TCR beta libraries. TCRdb recomputed calls from the multiplex PCR reads with MiXCR, one row per CDR3 protein. The profile shows hundreds of thousands of distinct CDR3 sequences, roughly 15% of them singletons. These same records also appear under a second study, on T cells in Graves' hyperthyroidism and ophthalmopathy.

The starting material was peripheral blood mononuclear cells (PBMCs), obtained at new diagnosis, from a patient treated with antithyroid drugs. These receptors all come from a woman in her thirties with Graves disease.

The V call is TRBV15, the J call TRBJ1-1; a weak D match, TRBD1 (6 bases). The germline V gene has CDR1 LNHNV and CDR2 YYDKDF (reference sequence). This CDR3 comprises 14 residues. Trimming left V 0 bases short and J 4 bases short, with 9 bases between. CDR3 nucleotides: TGTGCCACCAGCAGAGATGAGGGGGGCACTGAAGCTTTCTTT. Encoded protein: CATSRDEGGTEAFF.

The V gene is TRBV20-1, the J gene TRBJ2-2; TRBD1 agrees at 12 bases. This CDR3 contains 19 residues. CDR1 and CDR2 (germline): DFQATT, SNEGSKA (reference sequence). V lost 7 bases and J lost 6; bases outside the gene matches: 21. CDR3 sequence (DNA): TGCAGTGTCGGAGCCGGGACAGGGGGCGGCGGGAGGGCCCCCGGGGAGCTGTTTTTT. Its protein product is CSVGAGTGGGGRAPGELFF.

This clonotype showed up just a few times. The V call is TRBV20-1, the J call TRBJ1-1; D may be TRBD1 (6 bases). Trimming removed 1 base at V and 6 bases at J, with 21 bases between. The germline V gene encodes CDR1 DFQATT and CDR2 SNEGSKA (reference sequence). The CDR3 loop spans 16 amino acids. As DNA, the CDR3 is TGCAGTGCTAGAGTTTCTTTGGGGGGCGCAATGCCTGAAGCTTTCTTT. It yields the protein CSARVSLGGAMPEAFF.

The gene calls are TRBV6-1 and TRBJ2-1, with 9 bases that match TRBD2. The CDR3 is 14 amino acids. Germline CDR1 reads MNHNS; CDR2 reads SASEGT. With V trimmed by 7 bases and J by 6 bases, 7 bases remained unmatched. CDR3 in DNA: TGTGCCAGCACCGCTAGCGGGACCCTCAATGAGCAGTTCTTC. Encoded protein: CASTASGTLNEQFF.

This clonotype was found a few times. The chain is built from TRBV12-3 or TRBV12-4 and TRBJ2-1; the match to TRBD2 covers 7 bases. The CDR3 contains 18 residues. The V and J ends lost 5 bases and 2 bases, in that order; junction bases with no gene match: 15. CDR3 sequence: CASSRADGGRETYNEQFF. CDR3 DNA: TGTGCCAGCAGTCGAGCCGATGGTGGGCGGGAGACCTACAATGAGCAGTTCTTC.

In this sample, this clonotype turned up many times. This sequence joins TRBV24-1 and TRBJ2-1; D may be TRBD2 (6 bases). Germline lookup yields CDR1 KGHDR and CDR2 SFDVKD. The CDR3 spans 14 residues. The V end was cut by 4 bases, the J end by 9 bases, with 15 bases between. CDR3 region: CATSDSRGMSEQFF. The DNA of the CDR3 is TGTGCCACCAGTGACTCTCGGGGGATGAGTGAGCAGTTCTTC.

On this clonotype itself: This may be a read error: a much more frequent sequence differs by one nucleotide. The CDR3 does not end in the conserved phenylalanine or tryptophan, so this is likely a read error. CDR3 DNA: TGTGCCAGCAGTCCGCTAGCGGGAGGAGTTCTAAGTGAGCAGTTCTCC. Protein: CASSPLAGGVLSEQFS. The chain links TRBV12-3 or TRBV12-4 to TRBJ2-1, with 11 bases fitting TRBD2. CDR3 length: 16 amino acids. Trimming removed 5 bases from V and 9 bases from J; junction bases left unmatched: 12.

This clonotype showed up many times. The genes are TRBV20-1 and TRBJ2-1, with 9 nucleotides matching TRBD2. The J segment lost 7 bases and the V segment lost 3 bases, leaving 10 bases of the junction unmatched. Germline lookup yields CDR1 DFQATT and CDR2 SNEGSKA (reference sequence). CDR3 length: 15 amino acids. The DNA for the CDR3 is TGCAGTGCTAGTCGCGGGAGGGCACTCGTAAATGAGCAGTTCTTC. Residues: CSASRGRALVNEQFF.

The chain employs TRBV7-9 and TRBJ2-5; D remains unclear. The CDR3 loop spans 16 amino acids. In germline, CDR1 is SEHNR, CDR2 FQNEAQ (reference sequence). V was trimmed by 6 bases and J by 4 bases, leaving 21 bases between them. The CDR3 nucleotides read TGTGCCAGCAGTCACTTAGGTGGTAGTCAGACAGAGACCCAGTACTTC. Its protein product is CASSHLGGSQTETQYF.

This clonotype was recorded many times. V usage is TRBV20-1 and J usage is TRBJ2-3; D is unresolved. Germline CDR1 reads DFQATT; CDR2 reads SNEGSKA (reference sequence). V was pared by 6 bases and J by 4 bases, with 11 bases between. The CDR3 length is 12 residues. CDR3 amino acids: CSAPRTADTQYF. CDR3 DNA sequence: TGCAGTGCCCCCCGAACCGCAGATACGCAGTATTTT.

The J gene is TRBJ2-5, the V gene TRBV6-1, with D unclear. The CDR3 is made up of 11 amino acids. V lost 6 bases, J lost 4 bases, and 6 bases lay in between. Germline-derived CDR1 and CDR2 are MNHNS and SASEGT. The CDR3 spells CASSGVETQYF. CDR3 coding DNA: TGTGCCAGCAGCGGCGTAGAGACCCAGTACTTC.

Remarks on this clonotype: A far larger clone is one nucleotide away, so this likely arose from a read error. It is likely a read error, because the conserved phenylalanine at the end of the CDR3 is missing. The chain uses TRBV27 and TRBJ1-1; the D is unclear. CDR1 is MNHEY and CDR2 is SMNVEV in the germline V gene (reference sequence). The CDR3 totals 13 residues. V shed 3 bases and J shed 1 base, with 6 bases lying between them. CDR3: CASSFVGNTEAFS. DNA of the CDR3: TGTGCCAGCAGTTTTGTGGGGAACACTGAAGCTTTCTCT.

The V call is TRBV30, the J call TRBJ1-5, with a possible D match to TRBD1 (5 bases). The CDR3 covers 15 residues. Germline CDR1 reads GTSNPN; CDR2 reads SVGIG (reference sequence). The ends were cut back, 0 bases at V and 7 bases at J, with 16 bases in the middle. The CDR3 is CAWSVGGGFRQPQHF. CDR3 bases: TGTGCCTGGAGTGTGGGGGGAGGGTTCCGGCAGCCCCAGCATTTT.

The chain uses TRBV7-3 and TRBJ2-3; D remains ambiguous. V was trimmed by 2 bases and J by 2 bases, leaving 11 bases between them. The V gene's germline CDR1 is SGHTA and CDR2 FQGTGA. CDR3 length equals 15 residues. This CDR3 reads CASSLGGINTDTQYF. CDR3 in DNA: TGTGCCAGCAGCTTAGGCGGCATTAACACAGATACGCAGTATTTT.

The sample holds many counts of this clonotype. V gene TRBV3-1 combines with J gene TRBJ1-2; D is possibly TRBD1 (5 bases). The germline V gene has CDR1 LGHDT and CDR2 YNNKEL (reference sequence). Trimming removed 8 bases from V and 4 bases from J, with 17 bases in between. The CDR3 runs to 14 residues. The chain's CDR3 is CASAAWKRGYGYTF. CDR3 coding DNA: TGTGCCAGCGCAGCCTGGAAAAGGGGCTATGGCTACACCTTC.

The rearrangement links TRBV18 to TRBJ1-6; D unclear. The V gene lost 0 bases and the J gene lost 8 bases, with 8 bases spanning the gap. Germline-derived CDR1 and CDR2 are KGHSH and LQKENI. The CDR3 sequence is 14 residues long. In DNA form, the CDR3 reads TGTGCCAGCTCACCACCGGGCCCCTATTCACCCCTCCACTTT. Protein sequence: CASSPPGPYSPLHF. The full variable domain, in which reference TRBV18 and TRBJ1-6 provide the parts outside the CDR3, is NAGVMQNPRHLVRRRGQEARLRCSPMKGHSHVYWYRQLPEEGLKFMVYLQKENIIDESGMPKERFSAEFPKEGPSILRIQQVVRGDSAAYFCASSPPGPYSPLHFGNGTRLTVT.

This chain links TRBV2 with TRBJ1-5; 8 bases line up with TRBD1. This CDR3 comprises 17 residues. Germline assignment: CDR1 SNHLY and CDR2 FYNNEI. V trimming: 5 bases; J trimming: 4 bases; junction bases outside the gene matches: 13. The CDR3 DNA reads TGTGCCAGCAGTAGGGGGCAGGGGGCTGGTCTTAATCAGCCCCAGCATTTT. Protein sequence: CASSRGQGAGLNQPQHF.

This clonotype was recorded many times. The chain is built from TRBV6-1 and TRBJ1-1; 7 positions agree with TRBD1. This CDR3 has 15 residues. Germline trimming cut 4 bases from V and 4 bases from J; bases unmatched to any gene: 9. Germline CDR1 is MNHNS and CDR2 is SASEGT. Here the CDR3 reads CASSVGQIFGTEAFF. The DNA for the CDR3 is TGTGCCAGCAGTGTGGGACAGATCTTTGGCACTGAAGCTTTCTTT.